A single sample gave rise to the 10 T cell receptor beta chains below, sequenced in a study of OX40 agonist ivuxolimab in advanced cancers. The repertoire was sequenced with immunoSEQ multiplex PCR; TCRdb's copy has only in-frame clones and lacks some. The sample lists tens of thousands of clones; approximately 83% were seen once. The material sequenced was CD4+ or CD8+ T cells sorted from blood, taken in a trial of the OX40 agonist ivuxolimab. Every receptor here comes from an adult with an advanced solid tumor such as melanoma, head and neck, liver or kidney cancer.

This clone was seen a single time. The V call is TRBV27, the J call TRBJ2-5, with 10 bases lining up with TRBD1. TRBJ2-7 explains the end of the DNA better; the J call may be wrong. This CDR3 comprises 15 residues. Germline CDR1 is MNHEY and CDR2 is SMNVEV (reference sequence). The CDR3 DNA reads TGTGCCAGCTCCCTCGCCGGGACAGGGGTCTACGAGCAGTACTTC. Protein product: CASSLAGTGVYEQYF.

The rearrangement joins TRBV5-1 to TRBJ2-5; TRBD1 agrees at 7 bases. Trimming took 1 base from V and 5 from J; bases not matched to a gene: 8. Germline V gene sequence: CDR1 SGHRS, CDR2 YFSETQ. The CDR3 is 15 amino acids. CDR3 amino acids: CASSLRGRGSETQYF. The CDR3 bases are TGCGCCAGCAGCTTGCGAGGCAGGGGGAGCGAGACCCAGTACTTC. The variable domain in full, with the rest retrieved from reference TRBV5-1 and TRBJ2-5, is KAGVTQTPRYLIKTRGQQVTLSCSPISGHRSVSWYQQTPGQGLQFLFEYFSETQRNKGNFPGRFSGRQFSNSRSEMNVSTLELGDSALYLCASSLRGRGSETQYFGPGTRLLVL.

The rearrangement uses TRBV19 and TRBJ2-3; D is undetermined. The ends were cut back, 5 bases at V and 2 bases at J, with 17 bases in the middle. The V gene's germline CDR1 is LNHDA and CDR2 SQIVND (reference sequence). The length of the CDR3 is 16 residues. Here the CDR3 DNA reads TGTGCCAGTAGTGACTCTCACAGCCGAGTCACAGATACGCAGTATTTT. It encodes CASSDSHSRVTDTQYF.

The chain has TRBV7-9 and TRBJ2-3; tentatively, D is TRBD2 (6 bases). The length of the CDR3 is 15 residues. V was trimmed by 3 bases and J by 3 bases, leaving 13 bases between them. CDR1 SEHNR and CDR2 FQNEAQ come from the germline V gene (reference sequence). The CDR3 here is CASSFGGGGTDTQYF. Here the CDR3 DNA reads TGTGCCAGCAGCTTCGGGGGAGGAGGAACAGATACGCAGTATTTT.

The chain recombines TRBV29-1 with TRBJ1-4; tentatively, D is TRBD1 (5 bases). The CDR3 sequence is 12 residues long. V lost 6 bases and J lost 7, with 12 bases in between. Looked up from germline, CDR1 is SQVTM and CDR2 is ANQGSEA. The CDR3 nucleotides read TGCAGCGTGGCCCATGGGGCTGAAAAACTGTTTTTT. This encodes CSVAHGAEKLFF.

The chain joins TRBV13 to TRBJ2-1; D may be TRBD1 or TRBD2 (5 bases each). CDR1 and CDR2 (germline): PRHDT, FYEKMQ (reference sequence). V was trimmed by 4 bases and J by 5 bases, leaving 15 bases between them. The CDR3 spans 15 residues. CDR3 sequence reads: CASSSPGRLNNEQFF. Here the CDR3 DNA reads TGTGCCAGCAGCTCCCCGGGACGGCTGAACAATGAGCAGTTCTTC.

The J gene is TRBJ2-7, the V gene TRBV2; D remains unclear. The length of the CDR3 is 14 residues. Germline CDR1 is SNHLY and CDR2 is FYNNEI. V was clipped by 7 bases and J by 0 bases, with 13 bases between them. CDR3 region: CASNGRPSSYEQYF. The CDR3, as DNA: TGTGCCAGCAACGGACGGCCGAGCTCCTACGAGCAGTACTTC.

This clone was seen a handful of times. This chain uses TRBV5-6 with TRBJ1-6; D might be TRBD1 (5 bases). Looked up from germline, CDR1 is SGHDT and CDR2 is YYEEEE. V lost 1 base to trimming and J lost 5 bases, with 10 bases between them. This CDR3 is built from 15 residues. CDR3 loop: CASSLSPGHNSPLHF. The CDR3 coding sequence is TGTGCCAGCAGCTTGAGCCCAGGGCATAATTCACCCCTCCACTTT.

V gene TRBV9 combines with J gene TRBJ2-4; 9 nucleotides agree with TRBD2. V shed 0 bases and J 2 bases; nucleotides not matched to a gene: 9. Germline V gene lookup returns CDR1 SGDLS and CDR2 YYNGEE. This CDR3 region has 18 residues. CDR3 bases: TGTGCCAGCAGCGTAGGGGATAGCGGGAGAAGTACCAAAAACATTCAGTACTTC. Its translation is CASSVGDSGRSTKNIQYF.

The chain carries TRBV2 and TRBJ2-5; 12 bases are shared with TRBD2. Trimming cost V 6 bases and J 5 bases; bases outside gene matches: 10. CDR1 is SNHLY and CDR2 is FYNNEI in the germline V gene. The CDR3 contains 16 residues. For the CDR3, the DNA is TGTGCCAGCAGCAGAACTAGCGGGAGGCCCCGGGAGACCCAGTACTTC. It codes for CASSRTSGRPRETQYF.